Listed below are T cell receptor beta chains from one sample, sequenced in a study of shared clonotypes between healthy human individuals. Here immunoSEQ multiplex PCR was the method, and the copy in TCRdb shows in-frame clones only, minus some. The profile covers about 2.2 million clones, with about 93% appearing a single time and about 1.5% taken by the ten largest. The sample taken for sequencing was naive CD8+ T cells from PBMCs. These receptors all stem from a man between 18 and 29 years old in good health. Some clones in this sample may be carry-over from other donors' samples. The CDR3 runs from the conserved cysteine through the conserved F or W. D genes are given only for firm matches.

V,J,D,CDR3
TRBV10-2,TRBJ2-1,TRBD2,CATLNGGEQFF
TRBV27,TRBJ2-3,NA,CASSLFPSEGRDTQYF
TRBV9,TRBJ2-7,NA,CASSADSSLTYEQYF
TRBV19,TRBJ1-4,NA,CASSIDLKGNTKLFF
TRBV5-6,TRBJ2-7,NA,CASSFGGEESYEQYF
TRBV9,TRBJ2-7,NA,CASSVGQRADYEQYF
TRBV15,TRBJ2-3,NA,CATSRGLSTDTQYF
TRBV27,TRBJ2-7,NA,CASRNWTPYEQYF
TRBV27,TRBJ2-1,NA,CATSGDSYNEQFF
TRBV7-9,TRBJ2-1,NA,CASSWTTTYNEQFF
TRBV27,TRBJ1-5,NA,CASSLVGTGQPQHF
TRBV13,TRBJ2-5,TRBD2,CASSPWEGGETQYF
TRBV27,TRBJ2-7,TRBD1,CASSLGTGDEQYF
TRBV18,TRBJ2-3,NA,CASSPGPAVRDTQYF
TRBV7-9,TRBJ2-2,NA,CASSAWVGHSGELFF
TRBV6-1,TRBJ1-3,NA,CASSEATGYGNTIYF
TRBV4-3,TRBJ2-1,TRBD2,CASSQEEREGDEQFF
TRBV4-3,TRBJ1-4,NA,CASSQERASYEKLFF
TRBV7-2,TRBJ2-7,TRBD2,CASSSRGSVYEQYF
TRBV7-6,TRBJ2-7,NA,CASRPGTLSSYEQYF
TRBV10-3,TRBJ2-5,NA,CAISDGLDLKTQYF
TRBV5-4,TRBJ1-3,NA,CASSQWAVGNTIYF
TRBV4-1,TRBJ2-6,TRBD2,CASSHSGNPSRGTGANVLTF
TRBV7-9,TRBJ2-7,TRBD1,CASSLGDRGRYEQYF
TRBV30,TRBJ2-1,TRBD2,CAWSVGTSGSHEQFF
TRBV15,TRBJ2-2,NA,CATSNALGRYTGELFF
TRBV6-1,TRBJ1-5,NA,CASSEGMAVQPQHF
TRBV6-5,TRBJ1-2,NA,CASSDGAAYGYTF
TRBV5-6,TRBJ2-1,NA,CASSSPGNEQFF
TRBV7-7,TRBJ1-5,NA,CASSLGYQPQHF
TRBV30,TRBJ2-5,NA,CAWSFVGGGETQYF
TRBV28,TRBJ2-3,NA,CASEAPGDTQYF
TRBV11-2,TRBJ2-7,NA,CASSLVGTAYEQYF
TRBV27,TRBJ1-5,NA,CASSLFPALTDSNQPQHF
TRBV19,TRBJ2-1,NA,CASSIDQGLNEQFF
TRBV28,TRBJ2-2,NA,CASRYAGPGELFF
TRBV19,TRBJ1-2,TRBD1,CASRTEGGHTF
TRBV4-1,TRBJ2-7,TRBD1,CASSPKDRESYEQYF
TRBV7-3,TRBJ2-1,NA,CASSLGLGTINEQFF
TRBV29-1,TRBJ2-1,TRBD1,CSAEQGANEQFF
TRBV10-3,TRBJ1-1,TRBD1,CAISESGTGGTEAFF
TRBV6-6,TRBJ1-4,TRBD1,CASRHRGQANEKLFF
TRBV28,TRBJ1-1,NA,CASSDRSRGTEAFF
TRBV7-7,TRBJ2-1,NA,CASSLAPGPYNEQFF
TRBV6-1,TRBJ1-2,TRBD1,CASSQGVQGAYEGYGYTF
TRBV7-9,TRBJ2-3,NA,CASSFGGASTDTQYF